This TCR beta chain was captured by sequencing in a study of CD8+ T cells in alopecia areata. Findings and caveats of the study: Higher clonality and more expanded CD8+ clones appeared in lesional than normal scalp.

RNA was extracted and reverse transcribed into cDNA as the sequencing template. The repertoire was sequenced with immunoSEQ multiplex PCR; TCRdb's copy has only in-frame clones and lacks some. The sample lists roughly 120,000 clones; around two fifths were seen once. The table lists this clone with a few counts. Antigen: not known. Germline CDR1 reads GTSNPN; CDR2 reads SVGIG (reference sequence). CDR3 length: 12 amino acids. Trimming removed 5 bases at V and 3 bases at J, with 11 bases between. The TCR sequence derives from a human donor with alopecia areata. What was sequenced was CD4+ T cells sorted from blood. This rearrangement joins TRBV30 to TRBJ2-7; a possible D gene is TRBD2 (5 bases). The CDR3 DNA reads TGTGCCTGGCAACTAGGAGGCTACGAGCAGTACTTC. Protein: CAWQLGGYEQYF.